This T cell receptor (beta chain) appears in the sequencing data of a study of blood T cell repertoires in COVID-19. Overall study context: Sources were T cells, B-cell-depleted T cells, or PBMCs; the material itself was cDNA or gDNA.

V lost 6 bases to trimming and J lost 5 bases; unmatched junction nucleotides: 9. The CDR3 contains 16 residues. Germline assignment: CDR1 LNHDA and CDR2 SQIVND (reference sequence). Clinical history reported by participants formed the basis on which cohorts were assigned. Assay used: immunoSEQ multiplex PCR; TCRdb lists only in-frame clones, some missing. Of over 400,000 clones detected, 80% to 90% appear once; the ten largest clones hold roughly 8%. Source material: PBMCs or T cells enriched from blood (not recorded which). V usage is TRBV19 and J usage is TRBJ1-4; 10 nucleotides agree with TRBD1. This clonotype originated in a woman aged 55-70 years who had recovered from COVID-19. The CDR3 protein is CASSTRDRGRNEKLFF. The DNA for the CDR3 is TGTGCCAGTAGCACCCGGGACAGGGGACGGAATGAAAAACTGTTTTTT.